This T cell receptor (beta chain) derives from a study of T cells in Graves' hyperthyroidism and ophthalmopathy. The overall study: At initial diagnosis, before any treatment had begun, peripheral blood was obtained. Study-wide points: Most thyroid-expanded clonotypes above 0.001 were also found in blood.

Diagnoses were established using clinical symptoms, serum thyroxine and TRAb, thyroid ultrasound and orbital computed tomography. Trimming pared 8 bases from V and 1 base from J, leaving 12 bases between. The germline V gene encodes CDR1 MGHDK and CDR2 SYGVNS. The CDR3 is made up of 14 amino acids. Concerning this clonotype itself: The antigen is unknown.

RNA transcripts were the template for amplifying TCR beta CDR3 regions. When the TCR CDR3 underwent first-round RT-PCR, the HTBI primer set was used. TCRdb reprocessed the multiplex PCR reads via MiXCR and lists one record per CDR3 protein. The table records 700,000 to 950,000 distinct CDR3 sequences, 35% of them present only once. The clonotype originates from a woman in her forties with Graves' hyperthyroidism. The material sequenced was blood. This chain connects TRBV25-1 to TRBJ1-3; no clear D. The CDR3 region has the DNA TGTGCCAGCTATGAGAGAGGGTCTGGAAACACCATATATTTT. Its translation: CASYERGSGNTIYF.